This T cell receptor beta chain is drawn from a study of technical replicates of blood from several donors (dated 2017 in TCRdb). A word on this clone: Its antigen specificity is not known. No much larger clonotype is one base removed from it; base qualities were not supplied. Other nucleotide sequences from this sample produce the same CDR3.

Receptor libraries were prepared by the immunoSEQ multiplex PCR assay. TCRdb mirrors the immuneACCESS table, restricted to in-frame sequences. Some clones are absent from its copies; in checked studies, under half trace to an unresolved V gene, and the reason for the others is unknown. The sample table lists some 91,000 clones, about 94% of them with a count of one. Of the sample, around 0.24% falls within the top ten clones. Sequenced sample: T cells isolated from PBMCs. This TCR came from a human donor in good health.

Here is the DNA: TGCGCCAGCAGCTTGGCCACGGTGAACACTGAAGCTTTCTTT. This codes for CASSLATVNTEAFF. Rearrangement joined TRBV5-1 to TRBJ1-1; there is no confident call for the D gene. V was cut back by 0 bases and J by 0 bases, leaving a gap of 6 bases between them. CDR1 and CDR2 (SGHRS, YFSETQ) derive from the germline V gene. The CDR3 measures 14 amino acids from cysteine to phenylalanine. The CDR3 DNA has 42 bases and is translated from base 1. The entire variable domain, with the stretches around the CDR3 drawn from the reference TRBV5-1 and TRBJ1-1 proteins, is KAGVTQTPRYLIKTRGQQVTLSCSPISGHRSVSWYQQTPGQGLQFLFEYFSETQRNKGNFPGRFSGRQFSNSRSEMNVSTLELGDSALYLCASSLATVNTEAFFGQGTRLTVV.